Shown below are 5 T cell receptor beta chains from a single sample sequenced in a study of blood T cell repertoires in COVID-19. The data were produced by immunoSEQ multiplex PCR, yet TCRdb's version contains in-frame clones alone and is incomplete. This table holds 60,000 or so clones, approximately 87% found once. What was sequenced was peripheral blood. The source of these receptors is a man between 60 and 75 years old with acute or convalescent COVID-19.

This rearrangement joins TRBV30 to TRBJ1-2, with no clear D. Trimming cost V 2 bases and J 1 base, with 11 bases left between them. This CDR3 comprises 14 residues. The germline V gene has CDR1 GTSNPN and CDR2 SVGIG (reference sequence). In nucleotides, the CDR3 is TGTGCCTGGAGTACGGTACCCCATAACTATGGCTACACCTTC. It specifies CAWSTVPHNYGYTF.

The chain joins TRBV30 to TRBJ1-1; 7 bases map to TRBD1. Losses at the gene ends were 5 bases for V and 0 bases for J; bases not matched to a gene: 21. CDR1 is GTSNPN and CDR2 is SVGIG in the germline V gene (reference sequence). The CDR3 is made up of 19 amino acids. CDR3 in amino acids: CAWFFRGNLKRAMNTEAFF. The CDR3 DNA is TGTGCCTGGTTTTTCAGGGGGAACCTCAAGCGGGCCATGAACACTGAAGCTTTCTTT.

This sequence joins TRBV7-8 and TRBJ1-5; D is possibly TRBD1 (5 bases). Germline V gives CDR1 SGHVS, CDR2 FQNEAQ. V shed 6 bases and J shed 5 bases, with 14 bases lying between them. The CDR3 consists of 14 residues. Here the CDR3 DNA reads TGTGCCAGCAGTTTCGACAGAAGCGATCAGCCCCAGCATTTT. This sequence encodes CASSFDRSDQPQHF.

The V call is TRBV5-1, the J call TRBJ2-1; the D gene is possibly TRBD1 (5 bases). CDR1 and CDR2 from the germline V gene are SGHRS and YFSETQ. The V end was cut by 0 bases, the J end by 0 bases, with 10 bases between. The CDR3 sequence is 16 residues long. CDR3 DNA: TGCGCCAGCAGCTTGGCCCAGGGCCTCTCCTACAATGAGCAGTTCTTC. Protein sequence: CASSLAQGLSYNEQFF.

The chain combines TRBV5-5 with TRBJ2-3, with 7 bases lining up with TRBD1. The CDR3 covers 15 residues. Germline V CDR1 and CDR2: SGHKS, YYEKEE (reference sequence). V lost 0 bases to trimming and J lost 1 base; unmatched junction nucleotides: 2. For the CDR3, the DNA is TGTGCCAGCAGCTTGGGGGGACAGCGCACAGATACGCAGTATTTT. This codes for CASSLGGQRTDTQYF.